The following is a T cell receptor (beta chain) sequence with its context. The sample originates from a study of control samples from healthy donors and cancer patients. The CDR3 has 13 amino acids. V lost 2 bases and J lost 6, with 11 bases in between. The germline gives CDR1 MNHEY, CDR2 SVGAGI. Clones were read by immunoSEQ multiplex PCR, and TCRdb kept only the in-frame ones, dropping some. The data show around 170,000 clones, with nearly 90% seen just once and over 1.1% held by the top ten. The TCR sequence derives from a woman in her forties or fifties in good health. Sequencing was done on a sample of blood. J is TRBJ2-7 and V is TRBV6-5, with D possibly matching TRBD2 (6 bases). CDR3 protein: CASSYLTSSEQYF. As DNA, the CDR3 is TGTGCCAGCAGTTACCTGACTAGTTCCGAGCAGTACTTC.